Below, 20 T cell receptor beta chains from the same sample are listed, as sequenced in a study of cytomegalovirus exposure and HLA in healthy donors. It was with 60 Vbeta and 13 Jbeta primers that the PCR ran. Libraries were prepared by immunoSEQ multiplex PCR; TCRdb keeps only in-frame clonotypes and omits some of them. The sample shows around 140,000 clones, and around 1.6% sits with its ten largest clones. The sample consisted of PBMCs. The receptors shown here come from a woman in her forties in good health and CMV-seropositive.

This chain joins TRBV30 and TRBJ2-1, with a possible D match to TRBD2 (6 bases). The CDR3 spans 15 residues. Germline V gives CDR1 GTSNPN, CDR2 SVGIG (reference sequence). CDR3 nucleotide sequence: TGTGGAGGGACTTACGGGGAGGCCCCATACAATGAGCAGTTCTTC. It yields the protein CGGTYGEAPYNEQFF.

The rearrangement joins TRBV6-1 to TRBJ1-4, with TRBD1 identical over 7 bases. Trimming cost V 7 bases and J 6 bases; bases outside gene matches: 11. CDR3 length equals 15 residues. Germline loops: CDR1 MNHNS, CDR2 SASEGT. The CDR3: CASMLITGADEKLFF. The CDR3 region has the DNA TGTGCCAGCATGTTGATAACAGGGGCGGATGAAAAACTGTTTTTT.

The rearrangement links TRBV28 to TRBJ2-2, with 9 positions matching TRBD2. The CDR3 contains 14 residues. Trimming cost V 8 bases and J 3 bases; bases outside gene matches: 4. Germline V gives CDR1 MDHEN, CDR2 SYDVKM. The CDR3 DNA sequence: TGTGCCAGCTTAGCGGGAGCCCACACCGGGGAGCTGTTTTTT. Protein: CASLAGAHTGELFF.

The V call is TRBV28, the J call TRBJ2-7; possibly TRBD2 for D (5 bases). Germline CDR1 and CDR2: MDHEN and SYDVKM. The CDR3 spans 13 residues. V dropped 7 bases and J dropped 3 bases, with 13 bases sitting between them. The CDR3 is CASTGPSRYEQYF. In DNA form, the CDR3 reads TGTGCCAGCACTGGGCCTAGCCGCTACGAGCAGTACTTC.

The chain joins TRBV5-1 to TRBJ2-7; D is uncertain. Looked up from germline, CDR1 is SGHRS and CDR2 is YFSETQ. This CDR3 has 17 amino acids. The V and J ends lost 4 bases and 0 bases respectively, with 20 bases between them. The CDR3 protein is CASSLAAVSHYSYEQYF. The CDR3 DNA reads as TGCGCCAGCAGCCTGGCCGCGGTGTCCCATTACTCCTACGAGCAGTACTTC.

The rearrangement links TRBV10-2 to TRBJ2-7; D is undetermined. Germline lookup yields CDR1 WSHSY and CDR2 SAAADI. V was clipped by 5 bases and J by 7 bases, with 9 bases between them. The CDR3 has 11 amino acids. The CDR3 coding sequence is TGCGCCAGCAGTAAAAGCCGGGAGCAGTACTTC. Protein product: CASSKSREQYF.

The V gene is TRBV7-3, the J gene TRBJ2-7; D is perhaps TRBD2 (6 bases). The V gene lost 0 bases and the J gene lost 0 bases, with 9 bases spanning the gap. Germline V gives CDR1 SGHTA, CDR2 FQGTGA. The CDR3 has 15 residues. The DNA for the CDR3 is TGTGCCAGCAGCTTAACTCGGACTAACTCCTACGAGCAGTACTTC. This codes for CASSLTRTNSYEQYF. Looking up the rest from reference TRBV7-3 and TRBJ2-7 gives the full variable domain: GAGVSQTPSNKVTEKGKYVELRCDPISGHTALYWYRQSLGQGPEFLIYFQGTGAADDSGLPNDRFFAVRPEGSVSTLKIQRTERGDSAVYLCASSLTRTNSYEQYFGPGTRLTVT.

The chain carries TRBV6-5 and TRBJ2-7; possibly TRBD2 for D (5 bases). Trimming left V 5 bases short and J 7 bases short, with 18 bases between. Germline lookup yields CDR1 MNHEY and CDR2 SVGAGI. The CDR3 is 14 amino acids. CDR3 amino acids: CASSPGLWTGEQYF. The CDR3 coding sequence is TGTGCCAGCAGTCCCGGGCTGTGGACGGGGGAGCAGTACTTC.

This rearrangement joins TRBV7-2 to TRBJ2-1; D is undetermined. With 1 base removed from V and 14 bases from J, the gap between germline ends came to 9 bases. The CDR3 has 11 residues. Germline assignment: CDR1 SGHTA and CDR2 FQGNSA. The CDR3 DNA reads TGTGCCAGCAGCTTAGGGAGAAGAGAGTTCTTC. As protein: CASSLGRREFF. Full variable domain (outside the CDR3, taken from reference TRBV7-2 and TRBJ2-1): GAGVSQSPSNKVTEKGKDVELRCDPISGHTALYWYRQSLGQGLEFLIYFQGNSAPDKSGLPSDRFSAERTGGSVSTLTIQRTQQEDSAVYLCASSLGRREFFGPGTRLTVL.

The chain links TRBV28 to TRBJ2-7, with D unresolved. The CDR3 is 12 amino acids. Germline V lookup: CDR1 MDHEN, CDR2 SYDVKM. Between the trimmed V and J ends, which lost 1 base and 5 bases, there was a span of 6 bases. CDR3 amino acids: CASSLFFDEQYF. The DNA for the CDR3 is TGTGCCAGCAGTTTATTTTTCGACGAGCAGTACTTC.

V and J are TRBV7-9 and TRBJ2-7, with D hard to call. CDR1 and CDR2 (germline): SEHNR, FQNEAQ (reference sequence). The V gene lost 4 bases and the J gene lost 3 bases, with 7 bases spanning the gap. There are 12 residues in the CDR3. Written as DNA, the CDR3 is TGTGCCAGCAGCTCCGGGTACTACGAGCAGTACTTC. This sequence encodes CASSSGYYEQYF.

The chain uses TRBV7-7 and TRBJ2-1, with TRBD2 matching 10 bases. CDR3 length: 16 amino acids. The germline gives CDR1 SSHAT, CDR2 FNYEAQ (reference sequence). Here the CDR3 reads CATIGELAGTDNEQFF. The CDR3 bases are TGTGCTACCATCGGGGAACTAGCGGGGACAGACAATGAGCAGTTCTTC. Filled out from reference TRBV7-7 and TRBJ2-1, the complete variable domain reads GAGVSQSPRYKVTKRGQDVTLRCDPISSHATLYWYQQALGQGPEFLTYFNYEAQPDKSGLPSDRFSAERPEGSISTLTIQRTEQRDSAMYRCATIGELAGTDNEQFFGPGTRLTVL.

The genes are TRBV2 and TRBJ2-7, with TRBD1 as a possible D gene (5 bases). This CDR3 contains 12 residues. V dropped 7 bases and J dropped 7 bases, with 14 bases sitting between them. CDR1 SNHLY and CDR2 FYNNEI come from the germline V gene. Written as DNA, the CDR3 is TGTGCCAGCAACCCCGACAGCGTGGAGCAGTACTTC. This translates into CASNPDSVEQYF.

A word on this clone: The sample holds other DNA sequences that translate to the same CDR3. V gene TRBV6-1 combines with J gene TRBJ1-1, with D possibly matching TRBD1 (6 bases). CDR1 is MNHNS and CDR2 is SASEGT in the germline V gene. The length of the CDR3 is 15 residues. V was clipped by 3 bases and J by 6 bases, with 17 bases between them. The CDR3 nucleotides are TGTGCCAGCAGTGAGCTCGGGACAACCAAAGCTGAAGCTTTCTTT. It encodes CASSELGTTKAEAFF.

The chain joins TRBV9 to TRBJ2-1, with 7 positions matching TRBD1. Germline CDR1 SGDLS, CDR2 YYNGEE. This CDR3 has 15 amino acids. The V and J ends lost 3 bases and 3 bases, in that order; junction bases with no gene match: 6. The DNA of the CDR3 is TGTGCCAGCAGCGCCTTCAACAGGGGCTACAATGAGCAGTTCTTC. Translated: CASSAFNRGYNEQFF.

CDR3 protein: CASSEGRDRLNNEQFF. The CDR3 DNA is TGTGCCAGCAGTGAAGGCCGAGACAGGCTTAACAATGAGCAGTTCTTC. The V call is TRBV6-1, the J call TRBJ2-1, with D possibly being TRBD1 (6 bases). The CDR3 has 16 residues. The germline V and J ends were trimmed by 1 base and 5 bases, with 15 bases remaining between them. Germline V gives CDR1 MNHNS, CDR2 SASEGT.

This chain connects TRBV5-1 to TRBJ2-7; 11 bases line up with TRBD2. Per the germline V gene, CDR1 is SGHRS and CDR2 is YFSETQ. V was pared by 2 bases and J by 3 bases, with 1 base of the junction left unmatched. This CDR3 comprises 14 residues. In nucleotides, the CDR3 is TGCGCCAGCAGCTTTGGGACTAGCGGCTACGAGCAGTACTTC. Protein sequence: CASSFGTSGYEQYF. Based on the CDR3 plus reference TRBV5-1 and TRBJ2-7, the full variable domain is KAGVTQTPRYLIKTRGQQVTLSCSPISGHRSVSWYQQTPGQGLQFLFEYFSETQRNKGNFPGRFSGRQFSNSRSEMNVSTLELGDSALYLCASSFGTSGYEQYFGPGTRLTVT.

This chain joins TRBV6-5 and TRBJ1-1; 8 nucleotides line up with TRBD1. The CDR3 contains 14 residues. Germline values: CDR1 MNHEY, CDR2 SVGAGI. V lost 5 bases to trimming and J lost 5 bases; unmatched junction nucleotides: 7. In nucleotides, the CDR3 is TGTGCCAGCAGTCCCAGGGGGCCTGGTACTGAAGCTTTCTTT. Its translation is CASSPRGPGTEAFF.

The chain's CDR3 is CASSPGLAGAEEQYF. The CDR3 DNA reads TGTGCCAGCTCACCGGGACTAGCGGGAGCGGAGGAGCAGTACTTC. This chain uses TRBV18 with TRBJ2-7, with 14 bases lining up with TRBD2. The germline V gene has CDR1 KGHSH and CDR2 LQKENI. This CDR3 comprises 15 residues. V lost 3 bases, J lost 7 bases, and 5 bases stayed unmatched.

The chain recombines TRBV6-5 with TRBJ2-1, with D possibly matching TRBD2 (6 bases). CDR3 length equals 15 residues. The V gene's germline CDR1 is MNHEY and CDR2 SVGAGI. Trimming removed 2 bases from V and 7 bases from J, with 15 bases in between. The CDR3 nucleotides read TGTGCCAGCAGTTACAAGTGGGCGGGAAAGAATGAGCAGTTCTTC. Its protein is CASSYKWAGKNEQFF.